These T cell receptor beta chains were read from a single sample in a study of cytomegalovirus exposure and HLA in healthy donors. Repertoires were generated with immunoSEQ multiplex PCR, while TCRdb's copy carries only in-frame clones and drops some. The sample lists about 130,000 clones; roughly three quarters were seen once. The sequencing input was PBMCs. The source is a man aged 25-40 years in good health and CMV-seronegative. CDR3s include the opening cysteine and the closing phenylalanine or tryptophan. D genes are given only for firm matches. The size entry is marked missing in some rows and otherwise reads once, few, many or a size class.

J gene: TRBJ2-3
D gene: NA
V gene: TRBV28
clone size: NA
CDR3 DNA: TGTGCCAGCAGTTTCCCTGTGTCTTTTTTTGCGGGGAGCACAGATACGCAGTATTTT
CDR3 protein: CASSFPVSFFAGSTDTQYF

J gene: TRBJ1-2
D gene: NA
V gene: TRBV2
clone size: NA
CDR3 DNA: TGTGCCAGCAGTGAAGTTGATACAGCCGATGGCTACACCTTC
CDR3 protein: CASSEVDTADGYTF

J gene: TRBJ2-7
D gene: NA
V gene: TRBV30
clone size: NA
CDR3 DNA: TGTGCCTGGCAACAGGGACCATCCTACGAGCAGTACTTC
CDR3 protein: CAWQQGPSYEQYF

J gene: TRBJ1-2
D gene: NA
V gene: TRBV30
clone size: NA
CDR3 DNA: TGTGCCTGGAGTGTACAGATCCGAAGCTACACCTTC
CDR3 protein: CAWSVQIRSYTF

J gene: TRBJ2-2
D gene: NA
V gene: TRBV9
clone size: NA
CDR3 DNA: TGTGCCAGCAGCGGCCCTGTAGACTGGATTATGAACACCGGGGAGCTGTTTTTT
CDR3 protein: CASSGPVDWIMNTGELFF

J gene: TRBJ2-7
D gene: NA
V gene: TRBV29-1
clone size: NA
CDR3 DNA: TGCAGCGCCGGGGGTTGGGGAAAAGGGACCTACGAGCAGTACTTC
CDR3 protein: CSAGGWGKGTYEQYF

J gene: TRBJ2-3
D gene: NA
V gene: TRBV15
clone size: NA
CDR3 DNA: TGTGCCACCAGCAGAGATTTGGGGCTCGCAGGGGCCGCTAGCACAGATACGCAGTATTTT
CDR3 protein: CATSRDLGLAGAASTDTQYF

J gene: TRBJ2-1
D gene: TRBD2
V gene: TRBV27
clone size: NA
CDR3 DNA: TGTGCCAGCAGTTTCGGACTAGCGGAGTACAATGAGCAGTTCTTC
CDR3 protein: CASSFGLAEYNEQFF

J gene: TRBJ2-3
D gene: TRBD2
V gene: TRBV7-9
clone size: once
CDR3 DNA: TGTGCCAGCAGCTTAGCGCCCAGCGGGAGGCAGCGCACAGATACGCAGTATTTT
CDR3 protein: CASSLAPSGRQRTDTQYF

J gene: TRBJ2-7
D gene: TRBD1
V gene: TRBV2
clone size: NA
CDR3 DNA: TGTGCCAGCAGTGAAGCGCTTAATTCGGGACAGGGGGCTCAGAAACTACTGTACGAGCAGTACTTC
CDR3 protein: CASSEALNSGQGAQKLLYEQYF

J gene: TRBJ1-5
D gene: TRBD1
V gene: TRBV9
clone size: NA
CDR3 DNA: TGTGCCAGCAGCGTAGAACGGACAGGGGATCAGCCCCAGCATTTT
CDR3 protein: CASSVERTGDQPQHF

J gene: TRBJ2-7
D gene: NA
V gene: TRBV25-1
clone size: NA
CDR3 DNA: TGTGCCAGCAGTGAAGGGGGCGTACACGAGCAGTACTTC
CDR3 protein: CASSEGGVHEQYF

J gene: TRBJ1-5
D gene: NA
V gene: TRBV18
clone size: few
CDR3 DNA: TGTGCCAGCTCACTTAAGAAGCAAGGAGGGCCTAATCAGCCCCAGCATTTT
CDR3 protein: CASSLKKQGGPNQPQHF

J gene: TRBJ1-1
D gene: NA
V gene: TRBV18
clone size: NA
CDR3 DNA: TGTGCCAGCTCACCACCCCAAGGGGCCTCCACTGAAGCTTTCTTT
CDR3 protein: CASSPPQGASTEAFF

J gene: TRBJ2-5
D gene: NA
V gene: TRBV30
clone size: NA
CDR3 DNA: TGTGCCTGGAGTCGAGAGGGTCTTGAGACCCAGTACTTC
CDR3 protein: CAWSREGLETQYF